The sequence of this T cell receptor (beta chain) was determined in a study of human T cells and chemical hapten exposure (dated by TCRdb to the early 2020s). About the study as a whole: For sensitization, 2% DPC in acetone was applied to a 2 cm by 2 cm area of upper inner arm skin. This study followed changes in the peripheral blood TCR repertoire in vivo during primary and secondary sensitization of alopecia patients to the hapten diphenylcyclopropenone (DPC). Patch testing was done on the upper back using Finn chambers containing 0.01% DPC, and results were scored after 6 days according to International Contact Dermatitis Research Group standards. Most of the patients in the cohort were female, and the cohort covered alopecia areata with under or over 50% scalp involvement, alopecia totalis and alopecia universalis. About 28 alopecia patients gave blood for TCR sequencing at one to four time points (pre-sensitization, 2, 6 and 24 weeks). Blood samples were taken from patients before sensitization (week 0) and at 2, 6 and about 24 weeks after DPC sensitization. Patients additionally received weekly therapeutic DPC doses to the scalp throughout the roughly 25-week study period. Libraries were pooled for sequencing, and variation in per-sample TCR yields was attributed mainly to small differences in library volumes within the pool.

A word on this clonotype: Its recognized antigen is unknown. Qualities for individual bases were not recorded, and no much larger clone is one base off.

Paper-wide results and their limitations: No change with DPC sensitization was found in the number of TCRs above 1 in 1000 frequency, and no evidence of global repertoire structure alterations was found. Alopecia, a presumed autoimmune disease, was present in all patients, so the immune response of the patients might differ from that of healthy individuals. Repeated subsampling changed both the strength of the expansion versus patch-test correlation and the threshold at which the correlation became significant. Compared with pre-sensitization or healthy control sets, expanded TCRs formed significantly more large CDR3 similarity clusters, which is consistent with antigen-driven responses. A positive correlation was found between the number of PT1 expanded TCRs and patch test score, with significance reached at thresholds 8, 16 and 32 but not 4.

The intended sense of this specimen's time point label: patch test 1, 2 weeks after DPC sensitization. The treatment or condition tag for this specimen amounts to: therapeutic diphenylcyclopropenone sensitization with weekly scalp DPC. At every patch-test visit, the blood draw took place before the patch test was put on. Patients were eligible if aged 18 to 70, diagnosed with alopecia and judged suitable for DPC therapy, and pregnant patients were excluded. Unfractionated whole blood was collected in Tempus Blood RNA tubes, and total RNA was extracted from that blood. CDR1 LGHDT and CDR2 YNNKEL are derived from the germline V gene (reference sequence). Counted from cysteine to phenylalanine, this CDR3 has 14 amino acids. Left in the record is the CDR3 DNA by itself, 42 bases read in frame from the first base. V lost 3 bases and J lost 3 bases, and the count of bases not matched to a germline gene is 2.

The library was obtained by RACE. The reads were generated on a NextSeq 500. Library preparation attached unique molecular identifiers to individual cDNA molecules for quantitative, reproducible TCR counting. From each blood RNA sample, both TCR alpha and TCR beta chains were sequenced. The paper's data handling went like this. Samples had a median of approximately 96,000 TCRs, with a range from roughly 20,000 to 690,600. V, J and CDR3 annotation of the TCR reads was performed with the Decombinator software suite. Every sample was subsampled to the same number of TCRs (28,000) for the PS versus PT1 abundance plots. Expanded TCRs were defined as absent before sensitization and observed at least eight times at the 2-week time point. The public reads were reprocessed in TCRdb via fastp at Q25 and MiXCR, keeping in-frame beta chains. Each CDR3 protein appears once, grouped with its most common genes and DNA. TCRdb's processing, not the authors', yielded these V and J calls. A total of about 120,000 distinct CDR3 sequences appear in this sample, approximately 14% of them only once. The ten largest clones capture 0.7% to 0.95% of the sample.

The sequences come from whole blood, collected in connection with sensitization to the hapten diphenylcyclopropenone (DPC). The sequence joins TRBV3-1 to TRBJ2-5, and TRBD1 matches 9 of the central bases. The receptor was isolated from a young man with alopecia areata. Some clones in this sample may be carry-over from other donors' samples. CDR3 reads: CASSHRQGEETQYF. The DNA sequence follows: TGTGCCAGCAGCCACCGACAGGGGGAAGAGACCCAGTACTTC.